This T cell receptor beta chain was sequenced in a study of patients and donors after allogeneic stem cell transplantation. The CDR3 extends over 14 amino acids. Germline CDR1 is MNHEY and CDR2 is SMNVEV (reference sequence). The trim removed 5 bases at V and 3 bases at J, leaving 3 bases unmatched. TCRdb reprocessed the RT-PCR reads with MiXCR, giving one entry per CDR3 protein. The data show more than 150,000 distinct CDR3 sequences, about a quarter seen once. The clonotype was recovered from a human donor who was either an allogeneic HSCT recipient or a stem cell or donor lymphocyte infusion donor (not recorded which). It is not recorded whose cells these are; they may come from a transplant donor. The sequenced sample consisted of blood, either unsorted or a sorted T cell fraction (not recorded which). The chain joins TRBV27 to TRBJ2-7; 11 nucleotides align to TRBD2. The chain's CDR3 is CASSPSGRYYEQYF. DNA for the CDR3: TGTGCCAGCAGTCCTAGCGGGAGGTACTACGAGCAGTACTTC.